A selection of T cell receptor beta chains follows, all from one sample in a study of cytomegalovirus exposure and HLA in healthy donors. Only in-frame clones appear in the TCRdb table, and some are missing; sequencing was by immunoSEQ multiplex PCR. The table lists 85,000 to 90,000 clones, just under 90% of them singletons, with roughly 2.2% in the top ten. Sequenced: PBMCs. The origin of the receptors is a man between 18 and 35 years old in good health and CMV-seronegative. The CDR3 runs from the conserved cysteine through the conserved F or W. Each record gives: J gene, clone size, V gene, D gene, CDR3 DNA, CDR3 protein. The D gene is left open where the match is weak. The listing skips clone size in some rows; elsewhere it reads once, few, many or a size class.

TRBJ2-2	-	TRBV9	TRBD2	TGTGCCAGCAGCGAGACTAGCGGGAGTTCCGGGGAGCTGTTTTTT	CASSETSGSSGELFF
TRBJ1-5	-	TRBV6-1	-	TGTGCCAGCAAGGGTCGGGCAGGGGACAATCAGCCCCAGCATTTT	CASKGRAGDNQPQHF
TRBJ1-2	-	TRBV5-5	-	TGTGCCAGCAGTTCCTCCGGGACATACAACTATGGCTACACCTTC	CASSSSGTYNYGYTF
TRBJ2-3	-	TRBV7-3	-	TGTGCCAGCAGCTTAATCCCGGGAGATACGCAGTATTTT	CASSLIPGDTQYF
TRBJ1-5	-	TRBV9	-	TGTGCCAGCAGCGAAGCACCGGGTCAGCCCCAGCATTTT	CASSEAPGQPQHF
TRBJ1-2	-	TRBV7-2	TRBD1	TGTGCCAGCAGCAGACAGGGGGCTACCTATGGCTACACCTTC	CASSRQGATYGYTF
TRBJ2-2	once	TRBV11-2	TRBD1	TGTGCCAGCAGCACCCCCCCCCAGGGGGCGAACACCGGGGAGCTGTTTTTT	CASSTPPQGANTGELFF
TRBJ1-5	-	TRBV6-6	TRBD1	TGTGCCAGCAGTTTAAAAGACAGGGACTCTCATCAGCCCCAGCATTTT	CASSLKDRDSHQPQHF
TRBJ1-5	-	TRBV28	-	TGTGCCAGCAGTCCATACGGGGGAGCCCAGCCCCAGCATTTT	CASSPYGGAQPQHF
TRBJ1-2	few	TRBV6-6	TRBD1	TGTGCCAGCAGCCACGACAGGGCGTCCTATGGCTACACCTTC	CASSHDRASYGYTF
TRBJ2-1	-	TRBV4-3	TRBD2	TGCGCCAGCAGCGGATCTAGCGGGACTTACTACAATGAGCAGTTCTTC	CASSGSSGTYYNEQFF
TRBJ1-5	once	TRBV19	TRBD1	TGTGCCAGTAGTTGGGGTCAGGGGGCGAGGAATCAGCCCCAGCATTTT	CASSWGQGARNQPQHF
TRBJ2-2	-	TRBV28	-	TGTGCCAGCAGTCCACGCCTATCCGCCGGGGAGCTGTTTTTT	CASSPRLSAGELFF
TRBJ1-5	-	TRBV27	-	TGTGCCAGCAGTTTATCCGACACGTATCAGCCCCAGCATTTT	CASSLSDTYQPQHF
TRBJ1-2	-	TRBV7-8	-	TGTGCCAGCAGCTACGCAGGGGTTGGAACGGGATATGGCTACACCTTC	CASSYAGVGTGYGYTF
TRBJ1-2	once	TRBV29-1	TRBD1	TGCAGCGCCCACAGGGGAGACTATGGCTACACCTTC	CSAHRGDYGYTF
TRBJ2-3	-	TRBV21-1	-	TGTGCCAGCAGCAAAAAGCAAACCCCTACGGGAGTAAAAGATACGCAGTATTTT	CASSKKQTPTGVKDTQYF
TRBJ2-6	few	TRBV5-6	TRBD1	TGTGCCAGCAGCCTTGGACAGGCCTCCTCTGGGGCCAACGTCCTGACTTTC	CASSLGQASSGANVLTF
TRBJ1-1	-	TRBV5-4	TRBD1	TGTGCCAGCAGCCCAATGGGACAGTGGAATGAAGCTTTCTTT	CASSPMGQWNEAFF
TRBJ2-5	once	TRBV6-1	-	TGTGCCAGCAGTGAAAATCTAATCGAGACCCAGTACTTC	CASSENLIETQYF
TRBJ1-4	-	TRBV19	-	TGTGCCAGCCGTCGCACCAGGGAGGGAGCGGAAAAACTGTTTTTT	CASRRTREGAEKLFF
TRBJ2-5	-	TRBV14	-	TGTGCCAGCAGCCAAGATCGGTGGCAAGAGACCCAGTACTTC	CASSQDRWQETQYF
TRBJ2-7	once	TRBV9	TRBD2	TGTGCCAGCAGCAGAGCGGGATTGGGGGAGCAGTACTTC	CASSRAGLGEQYF
TRBJ2-3	-	TRBV7-9	-	TGTGCCAGCAGCTTAGCGCGTCCCCGTACTAGCACAGATACGCAGTATTTT	CASSLARPRTSTDTQYF
TRBJ2-1	-	TRBV10-3	TRBD1	TGTGCCACCAAAGAGGACAGGGTAAACAATGAGCAGTTCTTC	CATKEDRVNNEQFF
TRBJ2-7	-	TRBV5-4	-	TGTGCCAGCAGCCCTCGGGAGTTACCCTACGAGCAGTACTTC	CASSPRELPYEQYF
TRBJ1-2	-	TRBV9	-	TGTGCCAGCGGGGGGATTGCTCGCTACACCTTC	CASGGIARYTF
TRBJ2-3	-	TRBV5-4	TRBD2	TGTGCCAGCAGCTTGAGGACTAGCGGGACAGATACGCAGTATTTT	CASSLRTSGTDTQYF
TRBJ1-2	-	TRBV5-4	-	TGTGCCAGCAGGGAGAGTGACTGGAGTATGCGCTACACCTTC	CASRESDWSMRYTF
TRBJ2-7	-	TRBV29-1	-	TGCAGCGTTGACGGGGCCAGGGGATCTTACGAGCAGTACTTC	CSVDGARGSYEQYF
TRBJ2-7	-	TRBV27	-	TGTGCCAGCAGTTTATTTGGCGGATCCTACGAGCAGTACTTC	CASSLFGGSYEQYF
TRBJ2-2	-	TRBV6-5	TRBD2	TGTGCCAGCAGAACTCTAGCGGGCCACACCGGGGAGCTGTTTTTT	CASRTLAGHTGELFF
TRBJ1-2	-	TRBV16	TRBD1	TGTGCCAGCAGCCAAATCAGGGGGGCGGTCTATGGCTACACCTTC	CASSQIRGAVYGYTF
TRBJ2-2	-	TRBV15	TRBD2	TGTGCCACCAGCAGAGATCTTCTAGCGGGAACTACCGGGGAGCTGTTTTTT	CATSRDLLAGTTGELFF
TRBJ1-4	-	TRBV27	TRBD1	TGTGCCAGCAGTTTTTTGGGGACAGGGCAAGAAAAACTGTTTTTT	CASSFLGTGQEKLFF
TRBJ2-7	-	TRBV7-2	TRBD2	TGTGCCAGCAGCCGGACTAGCGGGAGTATCTCCCACGAGCAGTACTTC	CASSRTSGSISHEQYF